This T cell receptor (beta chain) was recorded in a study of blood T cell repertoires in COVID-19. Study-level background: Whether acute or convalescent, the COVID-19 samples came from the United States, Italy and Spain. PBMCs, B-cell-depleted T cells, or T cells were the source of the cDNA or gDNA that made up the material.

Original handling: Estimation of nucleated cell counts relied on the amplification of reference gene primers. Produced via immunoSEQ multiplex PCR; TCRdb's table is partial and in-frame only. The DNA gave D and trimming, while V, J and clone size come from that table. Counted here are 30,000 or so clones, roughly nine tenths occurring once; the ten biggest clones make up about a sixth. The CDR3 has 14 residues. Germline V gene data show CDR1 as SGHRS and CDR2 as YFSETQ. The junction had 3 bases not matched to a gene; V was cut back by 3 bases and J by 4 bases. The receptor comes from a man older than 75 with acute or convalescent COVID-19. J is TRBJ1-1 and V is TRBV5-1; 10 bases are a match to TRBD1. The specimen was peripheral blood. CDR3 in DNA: TGCGCCAGCAGCTCGACAGGGGGCAGCACTGAAGCTTTCTTT. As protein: CASSSTGGSTEAFF.